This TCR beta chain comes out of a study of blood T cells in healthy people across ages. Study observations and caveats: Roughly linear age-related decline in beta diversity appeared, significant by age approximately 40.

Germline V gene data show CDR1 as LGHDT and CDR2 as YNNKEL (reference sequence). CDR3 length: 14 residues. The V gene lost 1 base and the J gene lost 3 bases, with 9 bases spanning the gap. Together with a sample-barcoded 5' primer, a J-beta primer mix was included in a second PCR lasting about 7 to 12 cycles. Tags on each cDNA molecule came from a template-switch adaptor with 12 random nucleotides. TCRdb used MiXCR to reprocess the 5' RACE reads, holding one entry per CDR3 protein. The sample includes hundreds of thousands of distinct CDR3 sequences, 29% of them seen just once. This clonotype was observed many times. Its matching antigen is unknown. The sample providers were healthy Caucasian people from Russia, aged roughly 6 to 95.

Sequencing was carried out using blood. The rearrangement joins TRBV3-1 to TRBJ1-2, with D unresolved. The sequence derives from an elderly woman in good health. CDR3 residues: CASSQGNRYYGYTF. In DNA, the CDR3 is TGTGCCAGCAGCCAAGGTAACCGTTACTATGGCTACACCTTC.